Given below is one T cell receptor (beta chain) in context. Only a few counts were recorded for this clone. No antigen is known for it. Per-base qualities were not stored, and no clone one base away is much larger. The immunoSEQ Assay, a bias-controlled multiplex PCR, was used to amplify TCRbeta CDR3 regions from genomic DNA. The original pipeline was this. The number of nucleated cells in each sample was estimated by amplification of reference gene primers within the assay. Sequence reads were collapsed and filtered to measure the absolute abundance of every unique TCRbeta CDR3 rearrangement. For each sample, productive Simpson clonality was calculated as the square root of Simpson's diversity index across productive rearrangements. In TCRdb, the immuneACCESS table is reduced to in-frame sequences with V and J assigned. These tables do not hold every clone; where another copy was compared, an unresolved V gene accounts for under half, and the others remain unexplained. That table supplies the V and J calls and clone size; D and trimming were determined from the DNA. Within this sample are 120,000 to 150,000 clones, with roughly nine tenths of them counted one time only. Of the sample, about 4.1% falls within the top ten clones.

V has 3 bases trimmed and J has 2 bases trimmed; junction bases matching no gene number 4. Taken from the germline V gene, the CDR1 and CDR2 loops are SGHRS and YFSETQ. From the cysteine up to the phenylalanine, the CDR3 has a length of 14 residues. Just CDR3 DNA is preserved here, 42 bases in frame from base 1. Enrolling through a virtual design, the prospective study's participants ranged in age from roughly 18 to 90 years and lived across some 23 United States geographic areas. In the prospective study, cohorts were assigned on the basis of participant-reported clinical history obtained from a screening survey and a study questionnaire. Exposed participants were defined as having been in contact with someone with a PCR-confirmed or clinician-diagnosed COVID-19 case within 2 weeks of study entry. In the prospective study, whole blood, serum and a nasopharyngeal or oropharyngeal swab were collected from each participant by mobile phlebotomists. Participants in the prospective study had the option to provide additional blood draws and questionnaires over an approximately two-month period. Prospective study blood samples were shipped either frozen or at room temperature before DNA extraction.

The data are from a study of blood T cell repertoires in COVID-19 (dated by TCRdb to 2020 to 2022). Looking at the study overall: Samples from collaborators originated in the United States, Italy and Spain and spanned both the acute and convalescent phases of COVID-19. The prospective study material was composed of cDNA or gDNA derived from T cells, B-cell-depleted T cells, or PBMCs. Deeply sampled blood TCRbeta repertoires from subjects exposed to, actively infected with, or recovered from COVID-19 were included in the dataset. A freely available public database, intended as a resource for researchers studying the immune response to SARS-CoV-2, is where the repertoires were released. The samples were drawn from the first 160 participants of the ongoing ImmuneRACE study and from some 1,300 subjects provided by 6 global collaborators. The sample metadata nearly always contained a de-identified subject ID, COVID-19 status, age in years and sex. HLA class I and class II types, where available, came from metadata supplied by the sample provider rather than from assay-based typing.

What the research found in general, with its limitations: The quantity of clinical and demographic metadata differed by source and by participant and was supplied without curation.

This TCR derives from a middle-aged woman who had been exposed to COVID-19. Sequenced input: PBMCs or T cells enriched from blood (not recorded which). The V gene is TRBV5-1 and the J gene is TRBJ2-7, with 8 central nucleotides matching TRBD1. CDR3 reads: CASSSRGQAYEQYF. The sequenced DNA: TGCGCCAGCAGCTCCAGGGGGCAGGCCTACGAGCAGTACTTC.